These 22 T cell receptor beta chains were sequenced from one sample in a study of CD8+ T cells in alopecia areata. Sequencing relied on a cDNA template that was reverse transcribed from extracted RNA. Clones were sequenced by immunoSEQ multiplex PCR, and TCRdb holds only the in-frame ones, with some missing. In the table there are some 95,000 clones, around 44% of which are singletons. The treatment denotes: oral pan-JAK inhibitor, 5-10 mg twice daily. The sample in question was CD8+ T cells sorted from blood, obtained at week 24, from a patient treated with tofacitinib. The receptors were sampled from a human donor with alopecia areata.

This clone was recorded a few times. The genes are TRBV27 and TRBJ2-7, with D possibly TRBD2 on 7 matching bases. The V gene lost 5 bases and the J gene lost 2 bases, with 16 bases spanning the gap. The CDR3 consists of 15 residues. Per germline, CDR1 MNHEY and CDR2 SMNVEV (reference sequence). The CDR3 nucleotides read TGTGCCAGCAGTCCTGAGGCGGGGGCAGCCTACGAGCAGTACTTC. Translating it yields CASSPEAGAAYEQYF.

This chain connects TRBV20-1 to TRBJ1-2; no definite D call. V gave up 5 bases and J gave up 4 bases, with 2 bases separating them. The CDR3 length is 9 residues. Germline loops: CDR1 DFQATT, CDR2 SNEGSKA (reference sequence). CDR3 region: CSARYGYTF. The CDR3 nucleotides read TGCAGTGCTCGCTATGGCTACACCTTC.

The chain is built from TRBV5-1 and TRBJ2-7; 12 bases line up with TRBD1. The CDR3 is made up of 14 amino acids. V lost 5 bases to trimming and J lost 5 bases; unmatched junction nucleotides: 5. The V gene's germline CDR1 is SGHRS and CDR2 YFSETQ. The CDR3 protein is CASSPGTGGDEQYF. CDR3 coding DNA: TGCGCCAGCAGTCCCGGGACAGGGGGCGACGAGCAGTACTTC.

This clone was found many times. This sequence joins TRBV9 and TRBJ1-1; weak D call: TRBD1 (5 bases). CDR1 and CDR2 from the germline V gene are SGDLS and YYNGEE. The CDR3 is 11 residues long. The germline V and J ends were trimmed by 3 bases and 5 bases, with 5 bases remaining between them. CDR3 in amino acids: CASSAGTEAFF. The CDR3 DNA reads TGTGCCAGCAGCGCAGGGACTGAAGCTTTCTTT.

The gene calls are TRBV5-1 and TRBJ2-7; 11 bases are shared with TRBD2. CDR3 length: 15 amino acids. Trimming cost V 4 bases and J 3 bases; bases outside gene matches: 6. Per germline, CDR1 SGHRS and CDR2 YFSETQ. The CDR3 sequence: CASSPRLAGSYEQYF. DNA for the CDR3: TGCGCCAGCAGCCCTCGACTAGCGGGGAGCTACGAGCAGTACTTC.

Ten or more counts support this clone. This chain links TRBV4-2 with TRBJ2-7; D call uncertain. The CDR3 contains 13 residues. Trimming removed 5 bases from V and 3 bases from J, with 11 bases in between. The germline gives CDR1 LGHNA, CDR2 YNFKEQ. The CDR3 DNA follows: TGTGCCAGCAGCTTAGCAACAATCTACGAGCAGTACTTC. The encoded protein is CASSLATIYEQYF.

V is TRBV5-6 and J is TRBJ1-2, with D possibly matching TRBD1 (5 bases). This CDR3 region has 12 residues. Trimming stripped 0 bases from V and 8 bases from J, with 8 bases between. Germline V gene lookup returns CDR1 SGHDT and CDR2 YYEEEE. CDR3 residues: CASSLVGVGYTF. As DNA, the CDR3 is TGTGCCAGCAGCTTGGTGGGGGTCGGCTACACCTTC.

The chain couples TRBV29-1 to TRBJ2-7; TRBD2 might be the D (7 bases). Germline V gene lookup returns CDR1 SQVTM and CDR2 ANQGSEA. Trimming pared 7 bases from V and 7 bases from J, leaving 20 bases between. CDR3 length equals 13 residues. The CDR3, as DNA: TGCAGCGCCCTTGGCGGGGGCCCTTATGAGCAGTACTTC. This translates into CSALGGGPYEQYF.

This clone has more than one count but fewer than ten. This chain connects TRBV7-9 to TRBJ2-1, with D perhaps matching TRBD1 or TRBD2 (5 bases each). V gave up 5 bases and J gave up 3 bases, with 17 bases separating them. The CDR3 consists of 16 residues. Germline CDR1 reads SEHNR; CDR2 reads FQNEAQ (reference sequence). DNA of the CDR3: TGTGCCAGCAGCCTATTCCGGGACGGAAGCTACAATGAGCAGTTCTTC. It specifies CASSLFRDGSYNEQFF.

The chain carries TRBV4-1 and TRBJ2-7; no reliable D call. Trimming removed 4 bases from V and 3 bases from J, with 13 bases in between. The germline gives CDR1 MGHRA, CDR2 YSYEKL. The CDR3 contains 14 residues. This CDR3 reads CASSPGRLGYEQYF. The CDR3 coding sequence is TGCGCCAGCAGCCCCGGTCGGCTTGGCTACGAGCAGTACTTC.

The V call is TRBV5-4, the J call TRBJ2-5; D is perhaps TRBD1 (5 bases). V lost 0 bases and J 0 bases, leaving 9 bases between the germline ends. CDR1 SGHNT and CDR2 YYREEE come from the germline V gene (reference sequence). The CDR3 covers 15 residues. CDR3 loop: CASSLEDTYQETQYF. DNA of the CDR3: TGTGCCAGCAGCTTGGAGGACACGTACCAAGAGACCCAGTACTTC. Variable domain in full (rest from reference TRBV5-4 and TRBJ2-5): ETGVTQSPTHLIKTRGQQVTLRCSSQSGHNTVSWYQQALGQGPQFIFQYYREEENGRGNFPPRFSGLQFPNYSSELNVNALELDDSALYLCASSLEDTYQETQYFGPGTRLLVL.

This clone was observed a few times. The V call is TRBV19, the J call TRBJ2-3, with TRBD2 matching 8 bases. Trimming cost V 10 bases and J 10 bases; bases outside gene matches: 13. Germline lookup yields CDR1 LNHDA and CDR2 SQIVND (reference sequence). This CDR3 has 13 residues. As DNA, the CDR3 is TGTGCCACGACAACGGCGGAGCGGGAGCCGCAGTATTTT. This codes for CATTTAEREPQYF.

The chain links TRBV7-9 to TRBJ2-2; no clear D. Per the germline V gene, CDR1 is SEHNR and CDR2 is FQNEAQ (reference sequence). Between the trimmed V and J ends, which lost 1 base and 0 bases, there was a span of 9 bases. The CDR3 spans 16 residues. CDR3 in amino acids: CASSLGPSANTGELFF. The CDR3 nucleotides are TGTGCCAGCAGCTTAGGGCCTTCCGCGAACACCGGGGAGCTGTTTTTT.

This clone has more than one count but fewer than ten. The chain carries TRBV7-2 and TRBJ1-1; TRBD1 might be the D (5 bases). The CDR3 loop spans 16 amino acids. Germline V lookup: CDR1 SGHTA, CDR2 FQGNSA. Trimming left V 1 base short and J 4 bases short, with 16 bases between. CDR3 nucleotide sequence: TGTGCCAGCAGCTTAGGGACGGGGGGTTCGGGCACTGAAGCTTTCTTT. Encoded protein: CASSLGTGGSGTEAFF.

The rearrangement joins TRBV11-2 to TRBJ2-3; no firm D call. The V gene's germline CDR1 is SGHAT and CDR2 FQNNGV. The V and J ends lost 1 base and 0 bases respectively, with 8 bases between them. The CDR3 is 15 residues long. The CDR3 region is CASSLGSGSTDTQYF. In DNA form, the CDR3 reads TGTGCCAGCAGCTTAGGGTCGGGTAGCACAGATACGCAGTATTTT.

The chain uses TRBV11-3 and TRBJ2-1; the D gene is possibly TRBD1 (5 bases). The germline gives CDR1 SGHNT, CDR2 YENEEA. The germline V and J ends were trimmed by 3 bases and 5 bases, with 8 bases remaining between them. This CDR3 has 13 amino acids. CDR3 DNA: TGTGCCAGCAGCTTGCGACAGCACAATGAGCAGTTCTTC. Its translation: CASSLRQHNEQFF.

This clone appeared once. The rearrangement links TRBV27 to TRBJ2-1; D is possibly TRBD2 (5 bases). The CDR3 runs to 15 residues. V was clipped by 3 bases and J by 4 bases, with 13 bases between them. Germline lookup yields CDR1 MNHEY and CDR2 SMNVEV (reference sequence). The CDR3 region is CASSFFPDSYNEQFF. CDR3 DNA sequence: TGTGCCAGCAGTTTCTTCCCGGACTCATACAATGAGCAGTTCTTC.

V usage is TRBV4-1 and J usage is TRBJ1-1, with D perhaps TRBD1 (5 bases). Germline V lookup: CDR1 MGHRA, CDR2 YSYEKL. The length of the CDR3 is 14 residues. V was trimmed by 5 bases and J by 1 base, leaving 11 bases between them. The CDR3 sequence: CASSAGGRNTEAFF. In nucleotides, the CDR3 is TGCGCCAGCAGCGCCGGGGGAAGGAACACTGAAGCTTTCTTT.

The chain uses TRBV20-1 and TRBJ2-1; D is unresolved. V lost 4 bases and J lost 8, with 3 bases in between. Looked up from germline, CDR1 is DFQATT and CDR2 is SNEGSKA (reference sequence). The length of the CDR3 is 9 residues. The CDR3 spells CSATYEQFF. For the CDR3, the DNA is TGCAGTGCTACTTATGAGCAGTTCTTC.

In its sample, this clone was seen a few times. The chain has TRBV29-1 and TRBJ2-7, with D possibly being TRBD2 (5 bases). Trimming took off 4 bases at V and 9 bases at J, with 16 bases between the two ends. Germline V CDR1 and CDR2: SQVTM, ANQGSEA. The CDR3 length is 12 residues. CDR3 nucleotide sequence: TGCAGCGTTGTCTCCGGGCGGACTTGGCAGTACTTC. This encodes CSVVSGRTWQYF.

This clone was seen more than once but under ten times. V is TRBV28 and J is TRBJ2-5; no clear D gene. CDR3 length: 14 amino acids. V gave up 7 bases and J gave up 1 base, with 13 bases separating them. Germline V lookup: CDR1 MDHEN, CDR2 SYDVKM. The DNA for the CDR3 is TGTGCCAGCACTCCGGCTGCGTTCCAAGAGACCCAGTACTTC. It translates to CASTPAAFQETQYF.

CDR3 protein: CASSRTEGGETQYF. DNA of the CDR3: TGTGCCAGCAGCCGGACTGAAGGTGGAGAGACCCAGTACTTC. The rearrangement uses TRBV7-9 and TRBJ2-5, with D perhaps matching TRBD2 (5 bases). The V gene lost 5 bases and the J gene lost 4 bases, with 14 bases spanning the gap. This CDR3 has 14 residues. Germline values: CDR1 SEHNR, CDR2 FQNEAQ (reference sequence).